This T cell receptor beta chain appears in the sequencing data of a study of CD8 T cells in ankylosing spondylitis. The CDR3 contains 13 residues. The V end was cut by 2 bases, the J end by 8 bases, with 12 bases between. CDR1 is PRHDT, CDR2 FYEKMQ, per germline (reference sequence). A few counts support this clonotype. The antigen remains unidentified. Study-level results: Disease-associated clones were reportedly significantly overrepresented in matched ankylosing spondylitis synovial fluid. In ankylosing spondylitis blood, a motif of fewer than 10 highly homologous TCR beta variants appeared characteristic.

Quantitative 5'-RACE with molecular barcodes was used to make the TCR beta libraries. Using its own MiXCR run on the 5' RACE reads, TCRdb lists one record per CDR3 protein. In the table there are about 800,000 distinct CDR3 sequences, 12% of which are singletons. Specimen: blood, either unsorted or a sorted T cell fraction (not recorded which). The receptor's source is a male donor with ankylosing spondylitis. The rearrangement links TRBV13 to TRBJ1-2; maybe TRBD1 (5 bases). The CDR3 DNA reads TGTGCCAGCAGCTTACAGGAGGGGATGGGCTACACCTTC. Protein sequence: CASSLQEGMGYTF.